Listed below are T cell receptor beta chains from one sample, sequenced in a study of T cell repertoires in cytomegalovirus infection. TCRdb independently ran MiXCR on the reads; one entry per CDR3 protein. The sample lists around 740,000 distinct CDR3 sequences; 35% to 40% were seen once. The sample was PBMCs. The receptors were gathered from a human donor in good health (CMV status not recorded). Some clones in this sample may be carry-over from other donors' samples. The CDR3 runs from the conserved cysteine through the conserved F or W. The D gene is left open where the match is weak. Size tells how often a clone was seen (once, few, many) or the class of an expanded clone, and some rows leave it out.

CDR3nt: TGTGCCAGCAGTTCGGACAGGATCCATCAGCCCCAGCATTTT
CDR3aa: CASSSDRIHQPQHF
d_gene: TRBD1
v_gene: TRBV28
j_gene: TRBJ1-5
abundance: .

CDR3nt: TGTGCCAGCATCTCAGGACTAGCGGAGGGGAATGAGCAGTTCTTC
CDR3aa: CASISGLAEGNEQFF
d_gene: TRBD2
v_gene: TRBV5-4
j_gene: TRBJ2-1
abundance: .

CDR3nt: TGTGCCAGCAGCTTACGGGAATCTTGGGACAACACCATATATTTT
CDR3aa: CASSLRESWDNTIYF
d_gene: .
v_gene: TRBV7-9
j_gene: TRBJ1-3
abundance: .

CDR3nt: TGTGCCAGCAGCCCCCTCGCCCTCTATAATTCACCCCTCCACTTT
CDR3aa: CASSPLALYNSPLHF
d_gene: .
v_gene: TRBV7-9
j_gene: TRBJ1-6
abundance: few

CDR3nt: TGTGCCAGCAGCTTAATTGGCACAGGGGGGGGTAATGAGCAGTTCTTC
CDR3aa: CASSLIGTGGGNEQFF
d_gene: .
v_gene: TRBV7-3
j_gene: TRBJ2-1
abundance: few

CDR3nt: TGTGCCAGAAACGGAATTGGGACAGGGAAGACCGGGGAGCTGTTTTTT
CDR3aa: CARNGIGTGKTGELFF
d_gene: TRBD1
v_gene: TRBV6-6
j_gene: TRBJ2-2
abundance: .

CDR3nt: TGTGCCAGTACCTCCGCGGACGGTGCGGCTCAGCCCCAGCATTTT
CDR3aa: CASTSADGAAQPQHF
d_gene: .
v_gene: TRBV19
j_gene: TRBJ1-5
abundance: .

CDR3nt: TGTGCCAGTGTCTCGAACCTCAATCAGCCCCAGCATTTT
CDR3aa: CASVSNLNQPQHF
d_gene: .
v_gene: TRBV28
j_gene: TRBJ1-5
abundance: few

CDR3nt: TGTGCCAGCAGCGCGGACAGGGGGCTTGGGGCTTTCTTT
CDR3aa: CASSADRGLGAFF
d_gene: TRBD1
v_gene: TRBV7-8
j_gene: TRBJ1-1
abundance: few

CDR3nt: TGCAGTGCTAGAAATAGGGACCTATATGGCTACACCTTC
CDR3aa: CSARNRDLYGYTF
d_gene: .
v_gene: TRBV20-1
j_gene: TRBJ1-2
abundance: .

CDR3nt: TGTGCCAGCTCACCACCGTCTAGCGGGTCCTACAATGAGCAGTTCTTC
CDR3aa: CASSPPSSGSYNEQFF
d_gene: TRBD2
v_gene: TRBV18
j_gene: TRBJ2-1
abundance: .

CDR3nt: TGTGCCAGCAGCGTAAGGGACAGGGAGGTGGGCACTGAAGCTTTCTTT
CDR3aa: CASSVRDREVGTEAFF
d_gene: TRBD1
v_gene: TRBV7-8
j_gene: TRBJ1-1
abundance: few

CDR3nt: TGTGCCAGTAGTATAGTAGGGGGGTTTGACAATGAGCAGTTCTTC
CDR3aa: CASSIVGGFDNEQFF
d_gene: .
v_gene: TRBV19
j_gene: TRBJ2-1
abundance: few

CDR3nt: TGTGCCAGCAGTTCGAAACGATCCTCCACTGAAGCTTTCTTT
CDR3aa: CASSSKRSSTEAFF
d_gene: .
v_gene: TRBV28
j_gene: TRBJ1-1
abundance: few

CDR3nt: TGTGCCAGCAGCCAACTTATAAGCTGGGAGCAGTTCTTC
CDR3aa: CASSQLISWEQFF
d_gene: .
v_gene: TRBV11-2
j_gene: TRBJ2-1
abundance: .

CDR3nt: TGTGCCAGCAGTCCGTCGGGACAGGGGGCCGGTGAGACCCAGTACTTC
CDR3aa: CASSPSGQGAGETQYF
d_gene: TRBD1
v_gene: TRBV6-5
j_gene: TRBJ2-5
abundance: .

CDR3nt: TGCAGCGTTGCCCTGCGCAATTATGGCTACACCTTC
CDR3aa: CSVALRNYGYTF
d_gene: .
v_gene: TRBV29-1
j_gene: TRBJ1-2
abundance: few

CDR3nt: TGTGCCAGCAGCTTAAACAGTAGTCCCACCGGGGAGCTGTTTTTT
CDR3aa: CASSLNSSPTGELFF
d_gene: .
v_gene: TRBV11-2
j_gene: TRBJ2-2
abundance: .

CDR3nt: TGTGCCAGTGGGACAGCTTGGTATGGCTACACCTTC
CDR3aa: CASGTAWYGYTF
d_gene: TRBD1
v_gene: TRBV28
j_gene: TRBJ1-2
abundance: .

CDR3nt: TGTGCCAGCAGCTCACCGGGACAGGCCCCCGGGCAGTACTTC
CDR3aa: CASSSPGQAPGQYF
d_gene: TRBD1
v_gene: TRBV28
j_gene: TRBJ2-7
abundance: .

CDR3nt: TGTGCCAGCAGCTTAGCGATCGATCAGCCCCAGCATTTT
CDR3aa: CASSLAIDQPQHF
d_gene: .
v_gene: TRBV7-9
j_gene: TRBJ1-5
abundance: many

CDR3nt: TGTGCCACCAGCAGGCTACAGGGGACCCCCGGCCCTGAAGCTTTCTTT
CDR3aa: CATSRLQGTPGPEAFF
d_gene: TRBD1
v_gene: TRBV15
j_gene: TRBJ1-1
abundance: .

CDR3nt: TGTGCCAGCAGCTTAACGGGGGGGTCGGCAGATACGCAGTATTTT
CDR3aa: CASSLTGGSADTQYF
d_gene: TRBD2
v_gene: TRBV7-9
j_gene: TRBJ2-3
abundance: few

CDR3nt: TGTGCCAGCAGCCCCAGACTAGCGGGGGGTGCCGGGGAGCTGTTTTTT
CDR3aa: CASSPRLAGGAGELFF
d_gene: TRBD2
v_gene: TRBV7-8
j_gene: TRBJ2-2
abundance: many

CDR3nt: TGTGCCAGCAGCTTAGACGGCAGGTACAATGAGCAGTTCTTC
CDR3aa: CASSLDGRYNEQFF
d_gene: .
v_gene: TRBV7-2
j_gene: TRBJ2-1
abundance: .

CDR3nt: TGTGCCAGCAGTGAAGGAGACGGGAACACTGAAGCTTTCTTT
CDR3aa: CASSEGDGNTEAFF
d_gene: .
v_gene: TRBV2
j_gene: TRBJ1-1
abundance: .

CDR3nt: TGTGCCAGCAGCTTATATGCCACAGGATCTAACTATGGCTACACCTTC
CDR3aa: CASSLYATGSNYGYTF
d_gene: .
v_gene: TRBV7-2
j_gene: TRBJ1-2
abundance: many

CDR3nt: TGCAGTGCTAGGCCGGAGGGATTGGTCTACGAGCAGTACTTC
CDR3aa: CSARPEGLVYEQYF
d_gene: .
v_gene: TRBV20-1
j_gene: TRBJ2-7
abundance: .

CDR3nt: TGCAGCGTTGAAGGGGGGCCGACAGATACGCAGTATTTT
CDR3aa: CSVEGGPTDTQYF
d_gene: .
v_gene: TRBV29-1
j_gene: TRBJ2-3
abundance: .

CDR3nt: TGTGCCAGCAGCTTCGTCGGGAGGGCCCCCTACGAGCAGTACTTC
CDR3aa: CASSFVGRAPYEQYF
d_gene: TRBD2
v_gene: TRBV7-2
j_gene: TRBJ2-7
abundance: many

CDR3nt: TGTGCCAGCAGTCTAACCGGGACAGGGGACCAGTATAGCAATCAGCCCCAGCATTTT
CDR3aa: CASSLTGTGDQYSNQPQHF
d_gene: TRBD1
v_gene: TRBV6-8
j_gene: TRBJ1-5
abundance: few

CDR3nt: TGTGCCAGCAGCTTTGGAGGGTGGGGGAACACTGAAGCTTTCTTT
CDR3aa: CASSFGGWGNTEAFF
d_gene: .
v_gene: TRBV7-4
j_gene: TRBJ1-1
abundance: .

CDR3nt: TGTGCCACCGGGTCGCCGGGACTAGATTACAATGAGCAGTTCTTC
CDR3aa: CATGSPGLDYNEQFF
d_gene: TRBD2
v_gene: TRBV24-1
j_gene: TRBJ2-1
abundance: .

CDR3nt: TGTGCCAGCAGTTACAAACGCCAAAACAATGAGCAGTTCTTC
CDR3aa: CASSYKRQNNEQFF
d_gene: .
v_gene: TRBV6-5
j_gene: TRBJ2-1
abundance: few

CDR3nt: TGCAGCGTTGAAAGCGGTCGGTACAATGAGCAGTTCTTC
CDR3aa: CSVESGRYNEQFF
d_gene: .
v_gene: TRBV29-1
j_gene: TRBJ2-1
abundance: .

CDR3nt: TGTGCCAGCAGCTTGGCCGTAACAGATACGCAGTATTTT
CDR3aa: CASSLAVTDTQYF
d_gene: .
v_gene: TRBV7-2
j_gene: TRBJ2-3
abundance: many

CDR3nt: TGTGCCAGTAGTATAGCGGACAGGGACTATTCTGAAGCTTTCTTT
CDR3aa: CASSIADRDYSEAFF
d_gene: TRBD1
v_gene: TRBV19
j_gene: TRBJ1-1
abundance: once

CDR3nt: TGTGCCATCTCTCCGGCTGCAACCTACGAGCAGTACTTC
CDR3aa: CAISPAATYEQYF
d_gene: .
v_gene: TRBV10-3
j_gene: TRBJ2-7
abundance: few

CDR3nt: TGTGCCAGCAGCGAGTCCGGGAACTCCTACAATGAGCAGTTCTTC
CDR3aa: CASSESGNSYNEQFF
d_gene: .
v_gene: TRBV6-1
j_gene: TRBJ2-1
abundance: many

CDR3nt: TGCGCCAGCAGCCAAGTGGGGACTAAGGATGAAAAACTGTTTTTT
CDR3aa: CASSQVGTKDEKLFF
d_gene: .
v_gene: TRBV4-1
j_gene: TRBJ1-4
abundance: few

CDR3nt: TGTGCCAGCAGCTTAGCGCCGCGACAGGAAAACACCATATATTTT
CDR3aa: CASSLAPRQENTIYF
d_gene: .
v_gene: TRBV7-2
j_gene: TRBJ1-3
abundance: .

CDR3nt: TGTGCCAGCAGCACAACCGGACTAGCGGGAGGGCTAACGGGAAACATTCAGTACTTC
CDR3aa: CASSTTGLAGGLTGNIQYF
d_gene: TRBD2
v_gene: TRBV7-9
j_gene: TRBJ2-4
abundance: few